The present T cell receptor beta chain was sequenced within a study of cytomegalovirus exposure and HLA in healthy donors. Germline assignment: CDR1 KGHSH and CDR2 LQKENI. The CDR3 has 14 amino acids. V gave up 0 bases and J gave up 2 bases, with 7 bases separating them. TCRdb's copy holds only in-frame clones and misses some; the assay was immunoSEQ multiplex PCR. The sample shows 150,000 to 200,000 clones, 81% of them seen only once. Study-wide findings and caveats: Many donors shared some public TCRs, even though most TCR sequences were rare. Associated with cytomegalovirus, according to the listing, were about 160 TCR beta chains.

For this clone: Its antigen is still unknown.

The sequencing sample was made of PBMCs. This rearrangement joins TRBV18 to TRBJ2-5; possibly TRBD2 for D (5 bases). This clonotype was sampled from a woman between 25 and 40 years old in good health and CMV-seronegative. CDR3 protein: CASSPPWRQETQYF. CDR3 sequence (DNA): TGTGCCAGCTCACCACCGTGGAGGCAAGAGACCCAGTACTTC.